One and the same sample provided the 27 T cell receptor beta chains below, sequenced in a study of T-cell reconstitution after alpha-beta-depleted transplantation in children. As it was prepared, the TCRbeta library received unique molecular identifiers. MiXCR was run by TCRdb on the PCR reads, yielding one entry per CDR3 protein. This table holds approximately 510,000 distinct CDR3 sequences, around 19% found once. Sequencing used PBMCs from the stem cell graft donor, obtained from the stem cell graft. The receptors shown here come from a human donor who donated a stem cell graft to a child with acute lymphoblastic leukemia.

The rearrangement links TRBV4-1 to TRBJ2-7, with 8 bases lining up with TRBD2. Per the germline V gene, CDR1 is MGHRA and CDR2 is YSYEKL. This CDR3 contains 15 residues. The V gene end was trimmed by 5 bases and the J gene end by 2 bases; junction bases not matched to a gene: 8. DNA of the CDR3: TGCGCCAGCAGCAGGGAACTAGCGGTCACCTACGAGCAGTACTTC. This translates into CASSRELAVTYEQYF.

The table lists this clonotype with a few counts. The rearrangement joins TRBV9 to TRBJ2-7, with D possibly TRBD2 on 5 matching bases. Trimming took off 2 bases at V and 0 bases at J, with 15 bases between the two ends. The CDR3 covers 16 residues. Germline V gives CDR1 SGDLS, CDR2 YYNGEE. The CDR3 here is CASSVGRTASSYEQYF. The CDR3 DNA follows: TGTGCCAGCAGCGTGGGAAGGACTGCGAGCTCCTACGAGCAGTACTTC. Variable domain in full (rest from reference TRBV9 and TRBJ2-7): DSGVTQTPKHLITATGQRVTLRCSPRSGDLSVYWYQQSLDQGLQFLIQYYNGEERAKGNILERFSAQQFPDLHSELNLSSLELGDSALYFCASSVGRTASSYEQYFGPGTRLTVT.

This clonotype has just a few counts. The V and J genes are TRBV7-2 and TRBJ1-4; tentative D call: TRBD1 (5 bases). The CDR3 loop spans 17 amino acids. Germline V gene sequence: CDR1 SGHTA, CDR2 FQGNSA. The ends were cut back, 2 bases at V and 0 bases at J, with 13 bases in the middle. CDR3 DNA sequence: TGTGCCAGCAGCTTACAGGGATCAGGAGCAACTAATGAAAAACTGTTTTTT. This gives the protein CASSLQGSGATNEKLFF. Looking up the rest from reference TRBV7-2 and TRBJ1-4 gives the full variable domain: GAGVSQSPSNKVTEKGKDVELRCDPISGHTALYWYRQSLGQGLEFLIYFQGNSAPDKSGLPSDRFSAERTGGSVSTLTIQRTQQEDSAVYLCASSLQGSGATNEKLFFGSGTQLSVL.

This clonotype was counted only a few times. The chain carries TRBV4-2 and TRBJ2-3, with D possibly being TRBD1 (5 bases). V lost 1 base and J 2 bases, leaving 19 bases between the germline ends. The CDR3 sequence is 18 residues long. Germline CDR1 LGHNA, CDR2 YNFKEQ. The CDR3 is CASSQAALGQGNTDTQYF. CDR3 DNA: TGTGCCAGCAGCCAAGCCGCGCTCGGGCAGGGAAACACAGATACGCAGTATTTT.

V is TRBV12-3 or TRBV12-4 and J is TRBJ2-7; D gene uncertain. V was trimmed by 6 bases and J by 0 bases, leaving 18 bases between them. The CDR3 has 16 amino acids. The CDR3 is CASRETRSHSSYEQYF. The CDR3 region has the DNA TGTGCCAGCAGGGAGACCAGAAGCCATAGCTCCTACGAGCAGTACTTC.

This clonotype was picked up a small number of times. The rearrangement joins TRBV5-1 to TRBJ1-1, with D perhaps matching TRBD1 (6 bases). V was clipped by 3 bases and J by 10 bases, with 13 bases between them. Germline-derived CDR1 and CDR2 are SGHRS and YFSETQ. The CDR3 runs to 12 residues. The CDR3 protein is CASSSTGWGAFF. In nucleotides, the CDR3 is TGCGCCAGCAGCTCGACAGGTTGGGGAGCTTTCTTT.

This clonotype has only a few counts. The chain carries TRBV12-3 or TRBV12-4 and TRBJ2-7; TRBD1 might be the D (6 bases). Deletions cut 6 bases from V and 0 bases from J, with 12 bases between. The CDR3 spans 14 residues. The CDR3 here is CASRSGTSSYEQYF. Here the CDR3 DNA reads TGTGCCAGCAGGTCCGGGACATCCTCCTACGAGCAGTACTTC.

This clonotype was counted only a few times. The CDR3 protein is CASSLMESEQYF. The DNA of the CDR3 is TGCGCCAGCAGCTTGATGGAGAGCGAGCAGTACTTC. The chain recombines TRBV5-1 with TRBJ2-7; no reliable D call. The germline V and J ends were trimmed by 1 base and 6 bases, with 8 bases remaining between them. The CDR3 runs to 12 residues. Per the germline V gene, CDR1 is SGHRS and CDR2 is YFSETQ.

This clonotype was seen more than once but under ten times. V usage is TRBV25-1 and J usage is TRBJ2-1, with no clear D. Trimming removed 7 bases from V and 4 bases from J, with 11 bases in between. Per germline, CDR1 MGHDK and CDR2 SYGVNS. This CDR3 contains 13 residues. DNA for the CDR3: TGTGCCAGCATTGGTCTCGGTTACAATGAGCAGTTCTTC. Translating it yields CASIGLGYNEQFF.

V and J are TRBV29-1 and TRBJ2-3, with 8 bases aligning to TRBD2. Germline-derived CDR1 and CDR2 are SQVTM and ANQGSEA. V gave up 4 bases and J gave up 0 bases; unmatched junction bases: 6. The CDR3 is made up of 15 amino acids. CDR3 in amino acids: CSVVRAGASTDTQYF. The CDR3 bases are TGCAGCGTTGTCCGAGCGGGAGCTAGCACAGATACGCAGTATTTT.

The chain joins TRBV18 to TRBJ2-7, with TRBD2 as a possible D gene (6 bases). Germline V gene sequence: CDR1 KGHSH, CDR2 LQKENI. This CDR3 contains 17 residues. Trimming cost V 3 bases and J 2 bases, with 20 bases left between them. CDR3 DNA sequence: TGTGCCAGCTCACCTCTCGAGGGCGGCGGGAAGGCCTACGAGCAGTACTTC. This sequence encodes CASSPLEGGGKAYEQYF. The variable domain in full, with the rest retrieved from reference TRBV18 and TRBJ2-7, is NAGVMQNPRHLVRRRGQEARLRCSPMKGHSHVYWYRQLPEEGLKFMVYLQKENIIDESGMPKERFSAEFPKEGPSILRIQQVVRGDSAAYFCASSPLEGGGKAYEQYFGPGTRLTVT.

The rearrangement uses TRBV9 and TRBJ1-2; D is uncertain. Trimming took off 6 bases at V and 5 bases at J, with 17 bases between the two ends. Germline CDR1 reads SGDLS; CDR2 reads YYNGEE. The CDR3 covers 14 residues. CDR3 residues: CASTDPGGPYGYTF. The CDR3 DNA reads as TGTGCCAGCACGGACCCTGGAGGGCCTTATGGCTACACCTTC.

The chain employs TRBV7-2 and TRBJ1-2, with 7 positions matching TRBD1. This CDR3 has 15 residues. The V gene end was trimmed by 5 bases and the J gene end by 4 bases; junction bases not matched to a gene: 10. CDR1 SGHTA and CDR2 FQGNSA come from the germline V gene. The CDR3 DNA follows: TGTGCCAGCAGCCCCCAGGGCAGGGGGACCTATGGCTACACCTTC. This translates into CASSPQGRGTYGYTF.

There are a few counts of this clonotype. The CDR3 DNA sequence: TGTGCCAGCAGCTTCCAAGGAATCAATGAGCAGTTCTTC. Translation: CASSFQGINEQFF. The chain employs TRBV5-4 and TRBJ2-1; no clear D. Trimming shortened V by 2 bases and J by 6 bases, and 9 bases separated the two germline ends. The germline V gene has CDR1 SGHNT and CDR2 YYREEE (reference sequence). The CDR3 spans 13 residues.

This clonotype was seen a few times. The chain is built from TRBV6-5 and TRBJ1-5; 8 nucleotides agree with TRBD1. The CDR3 is 17 amino acids. With 0 bases clipped from V and 1 base from J, the junction kept 5 bases outside the gene matches. Germline loops: CDR1 MNHEY, CDR2 SVGAGI. The CDR3 loop is CASSYSYRGGSNQPQHF. The CDR3 bases are TGTGCCAGCAGTTACTCTTACAGGGGGGGGAGCAATCAGCCCCAGCATTTT.

This clonotype occurred a few times. J is TRBJ2-1 and V is TRBV7-6; maybe TRBD2 (6 bases). The length of the CDR3 is 16 residues. From germline, CDR1 is SGHVS and CDR2 FNYEAQ. V was pared by 5 bases and J by 0 bases, with 14 bases between. CDR3 DNA: TGTGCCAGCAGCCCATTTCCGCGGGACTCCTACAATGAGCAGTTCTTC. This sequence encodes CASSPFPRDSYNEQFF.

The chain joins TRBV20-1 to TRBJ2-7; 7 nucleotides align to TRBD2. CDR3 length: 12 residues. Germline-derived CDR1 and CDR2 are DFQATT and SNEGSKA (reference sequence). The CDR3 nucleotides read TGCGCACAGAGCGGGACGCCCTACGAGCAGTACTTC. This gives the protein CAQSGTPYEQYF.

Only a few counts were recorded for this clonotype. The chain couples TRBV7-8 to TRBJ1-2, with D unresolved. There are 15 residues in the CDR3. CDR1 SGHVS and CDR2 FQNEAQ come from the germline V gene. Trimming shortened V by 1 base and J by 8 bases, and 17 bases separated the two germline ends. CDR3 sequence reads: CASSLERMRSEGYTF. The CDR3 DNA follows: TGTGCCAGCAGCTTAGAAAGGATGAGGAGTGAAGGCTACACCTTC.

This clonotype was detected many times. The chain carries TRBV7-2 and TRBJ2-7; TRBD2 matches at 9 bases. CDR3 length: 15 residues. The J segment lost 4 bases and the V segment lost 2 bases, leaving 6 bases of the junction unmatched. Germline assignment: CDR1 SGHTA and CDR2 FQGNSA. The CDR3 is CASSLSSGRSYEQYF. As DNA, the CDR3 is TGTGCCAGCAGCTTATCAAGCGGGAGGTCTTACGAGCAGTACTTC.

This clonotype was detected a few times. V and J are TRBV5-5 and TRBJ1-2; a weak D match, TRBD1 (5 bases). The CDR3 covers 17 residues. V was trimmed by 0 bases and J by 4 bases, leaving 19 bases between them. CDR1 is SGHKS and CDR2 is YYEKEE in the germline V gene (reference sequence). The DNA of the CDR3 is TGTGCCAGCAGCTTGGCCAGGGCCCTTGTGGGGGTCTATGGCTACACCTTC. Its protein is CASSLARALVGVYGYTF.

This clonotype was counted at least ten times. The CDR3 sequence is CASSLRGAGEQYF. CDR3 coding DNA: TGTGCCAGCAGCTTGCGGGGGGCAGGAGAGCAGTACTTC. The chain is built from TRBV13 and TRBJ2-7; 8 bases align to TRBD2. This CDR3 region has 13 residues. Germline values: CDR1 PRHDT, CDR2 FYEKMQ (reference sequence). J lost 7 bases, V lost 3 bases, and 5 bases had no gene match.

This clonotype was found a few times. V gene TRBV28 combines with J gene TRBJ2-7; no clear D. Trimming removed 5 bases at V and 3 bases at J, with 23 bases between. This CDR3 is built from 17 residues. CDR1 and CDR2 from the germline V gene are MDHEN and SYDVKM. Here the CDR3 DNA reads TGTGCCAGCAGTCCCCCTTGGGGTCTCCTCCCTAACTACGAGCAGTACTTC. It specifies CASSPPWGLLPNYEQYF.

Remarks on this clonotype: Sequence at one end of the junction differs from germline and may be a read error. The rearrangement joins TRBV4-2 to TRBJ2-7, with no clear D. In germline, CDR1 is LGHNA, CDR2 YNFKEQ. CDR3 length: 11 residues. The CDR3 protein is CAGSQEDEQYF. The CDR3 nucleotides read TGTGCCGGCAGCCAAGAAGACGAGCAGTACTTC.

The chain employs TRBV4-2 and TRBJ1-5; 7 bases are a match to TRBD1. J gave up 7 bases and V 0 bases, and 6 bases lay outside the gene matches. Per germline, CDR1 LGHNA and CDR2 YNFKEQ. This CDR3 comprises 15 residues. CDR3 protein: CASSQEGQGGQPQHF. The CDR3 bases are TGTGCCAGCAGCCAAGAAGGGCAGGGGGGACAGCCCCAGCATTTT.

The CDR3 sequence is CASSLAPGLVLGSYEQYF. In DNA, the CDR3 is TGTGCCAGCTCCCTAGCCCCAGGGTTGGTGTTGGGCTCCTACGAGCAGTACTTC. V is TRBV6-5 and J is TRBJ2-7; D assignment may be TRBD1 or TRBD2 (5 bases each). Per germline, CDR1 MNHEY and CDR2 SVGAGI. Trimming pared 8 bases from V and 0 bases from J, leaving 26 bases between. The CDR3 runs to 18 residues.

This clonotype appeared a few times. This chain connects TRBV18 to TRBJ1-2; no definite D call. Germline CDR1 and CDR2: KGHSH and LQKENI. Trimming took off 2 bases at V and 2 bases at J, with 18 bases between the two ends. CDR3 length: 17 residues. The CDR3 DNA reads TGTGCCAGCTCACCAGTGGACCGACCCAGACACAACTATGGCTACACCTTC. Residues: CASSPVDRPRHNYGYTF.

The chain is built from TRBV15 and TRBJ1-1; D gene uncertain. The CDR3 runs 13 residues. Germline CDR1 and CDR2: LNHNV and YYDKDF (reference sequence). Trimming cost V 3 bases and J 10 bases, with 15 bases left between them. The chain's CDR3 is CATSSPRLAGAFF. CDR3 DNA: TGTGCCACCAGCAGCCCTCGCCTAGCTGGAGCTTTCTTT.